These T cell receptor beta chains were read from a single sample in a study of breast tumors, draining lymph nodes, adjacent tissues. MiXCR was run by TCRdb on the multiplex PCR reads, yielding one entry per CDR3 protein. The sample lists some 170,000 distinct CDR3 sequences, 33% occurring once. Input material: axillary lymph node tissue. The source is a female donor with breast cancer. Some clones in this sample may be carry-over from other donors' samples. Each CDR3 is given with its conserved first and last residue. The D gene is left open where the match is weak. Clone size is shown for a subset of rows, as once, few, many or a class of expanded clone.

V	J	size	D	CDR3	DNA
TRBV27	TRBJ2-3	few	TRBD1	CASSGRDRRADTRYF	TGTGCCAGCAGTGGCAGGGACAGGCGGGCAGATACGCGGTATTTT
TRBV20-1	TRBJ1-3	NA	TRBD1	CSARDGQDTIYF	TGCAGTGCTAGAGACGGACAGGACACCATATATTTT
TRBV6-6	TRBJ2-3	many	TRBD1	CASRQGGTTDTQYF	TGTGCCAGCAGACAAGGGGGCACCACAGATACGCAGTATTTT
TRBV5-4	TRBJ2-2	NA	NA	CASSLGRVSTGELFF	TGTGCCAGCAGCTTGGGGCGGGTATCCACCGGGGAGCTGTTTTTT
TRBV5-6	TRBJ2-2	many	NA	CASSFQGWTGELFF	TGTGCCAGCAGCTTTCAGGGGTGGACCGGGGAGCTGTTTTTT
TRBV12-3/TRBV12-4	TRBJ2-2	many	NA	CASSLVSGAGELFF	TGTGCCAGCAGTTTAGTCAGTGGTGCCGGGGAGCTGTTTTTT
TRBV12-3/TRBV12-4	TRBJ1-1	few	NA	CASSFYFIGEGAFF	TGTGCCAGCAGTTTTTATTTTATAGGGGAGGGAGCTTTCTTT
TRBV6-2/TRBV6-3	TRBJ1-5	many	NA	CASSPQLSGLTQPQHF	TGTGCCAGCAGCCCCCAGTTGTCGGGGCTAACGCAGCCCCAGCATTTT
TRBV4-1	TRBJ1-1	NA	TRBD1	CASSQGQFNTEAFF	TGCGCCAGCAGCCAGGGACAGTTTAACACTGAAGCTTTCTTT
TRBV27	TRBJ2-3	many	NA	CASSSRGWGTDTQYF	TGTGCCAGCAGTTCAAGGGGGTGGGGCACAGATACGCAGTATTTT
TRBV6-2/TRBV6-3	TRBJ2-1	once	NA	CASSAPSSYNEQFF	TGTGCCAGCAGCGCGCCTAGCTCCTACAATGAGCAGTTCTTC
TRBV29-1	TRBJ1-2	NA	NA	CSVEDPAGYGYTF	TGCAGCGTTGAAGATCCAGCGGGCTATGGCTACACCTTC
TRBV14	TRBJ2-7	many	NA	CASSRGGQAYEQYF	TGTGCCAGCAGCCGAGGTGGACAAGCCTACGAGCAGTACTTC
TRBV5-1	TRBJ2-1	medium-sized	TRBD2	CASKSSTSGGGTYNEQFF	TGCGCCAGCAAGTCATCTACCAGCGGCGGGGGTACTTACAATGAGCAGTTCTTC
TRBV7-2	TRBJ1-4	NA	TRBD1	CASSHDRGTGFRQLFF	TGTGCCAGCAGCCACGACCGGGGGACAGGGTTTCGACAACTGTTTTTT
TRBV18	TRBJ2-1	many	NA	CANSRSNSLDEQFF	TGTGCCAACTCACGGTCCAATTCCCTCGATGAGCAGTTCTTC
TRBV7-2	TRBJ1-2	many	NA	CASSLDFSPYGYTF	TGTGCCAGCAGCCTGGACTTTTCGCCTTATGGCTACACCTTC
TRBV29-1	TRBJ2-2	many	NA	CSVDSGGIGELFF	TGCAGCGTTGATTCCGGGGGCATCGGGGAGCTGTTTTTT
TRBV6-6	TRBJ2-4	few	NA	CASSYIAKNIQYF	TGTGCCAGCAGTTATATAGCCAAAAACATTCAGTACTTC
TRBV7-6	TRBJ1-4	many	NA	CASSLARLTTNEKLFF	TGTGCCAGCAGCTTAGCGCGACTGACAACTAATGAAAAACTGTTTTTT
TRBV6-1	TRBJ1-6	many	NA	CASSTLTVVKYSPLHF	TGTGCCAGCAGTACCCTAACCGTGGTGAAATATTCACCCCTCCACTTT
TRBV5-6	TRBJ1-5	NA	NA	CASRSAGVSNQPQHF	TGTGCCAGCAGATCAGCCGGGGTGAGCAATCAGCCCCAGCATTTT
TRBV2	TRBJ2-1	NA	TRBD1	CASKVTRGHRREFF	TGTGCCAGCAAGGTGACCAGGGGGCATAGGAGAGAGTTCTTC
TRBV7-9	TRBJ1-1	NA	NA	CASSLGSQPEAFF	TGTGCCAGCAGCTTAGGCAGTCAGCCTGAAGCTTTCTTT
TRBV5-5	TRBJ2-1	few	NA	CASSPYRARDMKQRQFF	TGTGCCAGCAGCCCTTACAGGGCGCGGGACATGAAGCAGCGGCAGTTCTTC
TRBV6-4	TRBJ2-6	many	NA	CASSLRTPGTRFSGANVLTF	TGTGCCAGCAGTCTACGGACCCCTGGAACCCGGTTCTCTGGGGCCAACGTCCTGACTTTC
TRBV30	TRBJ2-7	many	TRBD1	CAWSGGGRGEQYF	TGTGCCTGGAGTGGAGGGGGCCGGGGCGAGCAGTACTTC
TRBV29-1	TRBJ2-7	many	NA	CSVVLDSPYEQYF	TGCAGCGTTGTCTTGGACAGCCCCTACGAGCAGTACTTC